This note documents a single TCR beta chain sequence. This specimen belongs to a study of cytomegalovirus exposure and HLA in healthy donors. The PCR had 60 Vbeta and 13 Jbeta primers. The repertoire was sequenced with immunoSEQ multiplex PCR; TCRdb's copy has only in-frame clones and lacks some. The table records 200,000 to 250,000 clones, just under 80% of them present only once. Germline V gene data show CDR1 as SQVTM and CDR2 as ANQGSEA. The CDR3 sequence is 14 residues long. Losses at the gene ends were 4 bases for V and 0 bases for J; bases not matched to a gene: 2. The rearrangement links TRBV29-1 to TRBJ2-1; TRBD2 agrees at 8 bases. The receptor was derived from a boy aged 10-17 years in good health and CMV-seronegative. Sequencing was carried out using PBMCs. This CDR3 is CSVGTSGSYNEQFF. Written as DNA, the CDR3 is TGCAGCGTTGGAACTAGCGGCTCCTACAATGAGCAGTTCTTC.